The clone carrying this T cell receptor beta chain was detected only a few times. Its target is not known. The sample is drawn from a study of CD8 T cells in ankylosing spondylitis. Study observations and caveats: Enrichment of disease-linked clones was reportedly significant in matched ankylosing spondylitis synovial fluid. Typical of ankylosing spondylitis blood, it appeared, was a TCR beta motif of 7 or 8 highly homologous variants.

Molecular-barcoded quantitative 5'-RACE produced these TCR beta libraries. Each CDR3 protein is one row after TCRdb ran MiXCR on the 5' RACE reads. The data contain roughly 490,000 distinct CDR3 sequences, about 5% of them singletons. V dropped 0 bases and J dropped 5; count of bases not matched to a gene: 0. Germline lookup yields CDR1 SQVTM and CDR2 ANQGSEA. CDR3 length: 13 residues. The chain recombines TRBV29-1 with TRBJ2-3; 9 bases are shared with TRBD2. The TCR was taken from a male donor with ankylosing spondylitis. Sequenced input: blood, either unsorted or a sorted T cell fraction (not recorded which). The CDR3 nucleotides read TGCAGCGTTGAAGATAGCGGGGGAGATACGCAGTATTTT. Translating gives CSVEDSGGDTQYF.